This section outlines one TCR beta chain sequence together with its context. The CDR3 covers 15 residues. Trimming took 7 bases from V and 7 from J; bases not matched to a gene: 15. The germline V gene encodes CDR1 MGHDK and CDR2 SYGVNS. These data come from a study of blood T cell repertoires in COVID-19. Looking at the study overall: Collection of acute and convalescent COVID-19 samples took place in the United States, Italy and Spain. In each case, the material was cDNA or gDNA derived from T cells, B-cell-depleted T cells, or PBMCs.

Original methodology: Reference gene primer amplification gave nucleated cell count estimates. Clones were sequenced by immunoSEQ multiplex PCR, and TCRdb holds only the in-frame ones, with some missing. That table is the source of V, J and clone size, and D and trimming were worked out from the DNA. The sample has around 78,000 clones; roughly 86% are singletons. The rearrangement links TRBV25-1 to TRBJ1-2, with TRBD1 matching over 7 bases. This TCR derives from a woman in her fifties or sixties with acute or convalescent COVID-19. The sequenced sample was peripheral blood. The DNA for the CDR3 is TGTGCCAGCACATTGGCCGGGGACAGTCTAGGTGGCTACACCTTC. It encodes CASTLAGDSLGGYTF.